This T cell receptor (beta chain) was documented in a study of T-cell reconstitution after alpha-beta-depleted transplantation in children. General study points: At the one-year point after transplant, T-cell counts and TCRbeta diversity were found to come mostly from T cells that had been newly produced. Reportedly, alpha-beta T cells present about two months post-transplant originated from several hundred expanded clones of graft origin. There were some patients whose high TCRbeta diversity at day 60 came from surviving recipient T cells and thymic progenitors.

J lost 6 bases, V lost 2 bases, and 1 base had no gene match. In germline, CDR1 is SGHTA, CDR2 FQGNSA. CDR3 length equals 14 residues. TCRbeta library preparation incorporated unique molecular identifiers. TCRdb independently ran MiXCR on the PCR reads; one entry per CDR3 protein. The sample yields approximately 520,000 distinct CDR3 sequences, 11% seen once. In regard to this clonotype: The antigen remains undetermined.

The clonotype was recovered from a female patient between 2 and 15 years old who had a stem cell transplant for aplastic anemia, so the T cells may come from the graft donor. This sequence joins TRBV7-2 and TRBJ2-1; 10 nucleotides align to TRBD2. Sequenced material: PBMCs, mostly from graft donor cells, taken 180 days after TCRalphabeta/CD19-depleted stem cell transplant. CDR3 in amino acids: CASSLQRGGNEQFF. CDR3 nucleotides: TGTGCCAGCAGCTTACAGCGGGGGGGCAATGAGCAGTTCTTC.